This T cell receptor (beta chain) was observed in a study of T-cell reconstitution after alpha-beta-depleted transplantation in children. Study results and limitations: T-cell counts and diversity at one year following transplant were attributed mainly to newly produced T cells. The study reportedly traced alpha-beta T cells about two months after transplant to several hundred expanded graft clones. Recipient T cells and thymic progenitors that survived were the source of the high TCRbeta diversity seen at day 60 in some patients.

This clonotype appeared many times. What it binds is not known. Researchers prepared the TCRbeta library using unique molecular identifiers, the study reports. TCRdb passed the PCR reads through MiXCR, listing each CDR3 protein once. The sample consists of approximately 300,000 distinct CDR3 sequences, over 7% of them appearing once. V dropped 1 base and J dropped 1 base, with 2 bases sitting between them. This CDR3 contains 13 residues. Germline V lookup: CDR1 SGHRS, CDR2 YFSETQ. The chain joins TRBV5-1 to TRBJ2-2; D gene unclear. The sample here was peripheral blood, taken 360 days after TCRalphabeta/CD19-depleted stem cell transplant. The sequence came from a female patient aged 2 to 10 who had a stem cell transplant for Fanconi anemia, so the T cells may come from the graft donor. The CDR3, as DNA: TGCGCCAGCAGCTTGAGGAACACCGGGGAGCTGTTTTTT. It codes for CASSLRNTGELFF.